This TCR beta chain is from a study of blood T cell repertoires in COVID-19. Study as a whole: The analysed material was cDNA or gDNA that came from T cells, B-cell-depleted T cells, or PBMCs.

V was cut by 1 base and J by 1 base, with 9 bases left in between. Germline lookup yields CDR1 LNHDA and CDR2 SQIVND (reference sequence). The CDR3 length is 15 residues. The repertoire was sequenced with immunoSEQ multiplex PCR; TCRdb's copy has only in-frame clones and lacks some. The profile shows fewer than 80,000 clones, 65% to 90% of them singletons. This clonotype was sampled from a man at least 80 years old with COVID-19, enrolled during active disease. The chain joins TRBV19 to TRBJ2-3; a weak D match, TRBD1 (5 bases). Sequenced input: peripheral blood. This CDR3 is CASSIGGVGTDTQYF. CDR3 coding DNA: TGTGCCAGTAGTATAGGGGGCGTGGGCACAGATACGCAGTATTTT.